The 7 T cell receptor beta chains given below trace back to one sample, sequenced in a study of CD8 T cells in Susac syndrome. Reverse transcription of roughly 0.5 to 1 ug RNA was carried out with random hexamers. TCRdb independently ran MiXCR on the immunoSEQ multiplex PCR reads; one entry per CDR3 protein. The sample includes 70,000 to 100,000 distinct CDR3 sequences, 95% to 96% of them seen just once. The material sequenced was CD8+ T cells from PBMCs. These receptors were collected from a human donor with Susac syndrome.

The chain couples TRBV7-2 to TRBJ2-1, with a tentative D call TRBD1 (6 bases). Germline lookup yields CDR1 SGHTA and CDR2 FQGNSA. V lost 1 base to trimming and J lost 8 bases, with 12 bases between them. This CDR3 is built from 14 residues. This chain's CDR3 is CASSLDGTLDEQFF. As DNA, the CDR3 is TGTGCCAGCAGCTTAGACGGGACACTTGATGAGCAGTTCTTC.

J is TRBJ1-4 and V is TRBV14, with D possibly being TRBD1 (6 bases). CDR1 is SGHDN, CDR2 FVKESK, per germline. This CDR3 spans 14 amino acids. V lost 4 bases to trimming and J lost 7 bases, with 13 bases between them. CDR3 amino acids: CASSPDSHREKLFF. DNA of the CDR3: TGTGCCAGCAGCCCGGACAGCCACCGTGAAAAACTGTTTTTT.

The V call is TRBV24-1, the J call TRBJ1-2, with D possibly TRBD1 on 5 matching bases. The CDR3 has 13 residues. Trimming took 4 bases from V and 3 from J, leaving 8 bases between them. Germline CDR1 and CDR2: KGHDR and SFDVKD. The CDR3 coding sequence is TGTGCCACCAGTGACGGGGGAGACTATGGCTACACCTTC. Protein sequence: CATSDGGDYGYTF.

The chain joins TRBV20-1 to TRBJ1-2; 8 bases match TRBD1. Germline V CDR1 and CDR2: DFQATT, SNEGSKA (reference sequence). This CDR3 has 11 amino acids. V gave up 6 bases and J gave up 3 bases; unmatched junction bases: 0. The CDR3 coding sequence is TGCAGTGCGACAGGGGACTATGGCTACACCTTC. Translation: CSATGDYGYTF.

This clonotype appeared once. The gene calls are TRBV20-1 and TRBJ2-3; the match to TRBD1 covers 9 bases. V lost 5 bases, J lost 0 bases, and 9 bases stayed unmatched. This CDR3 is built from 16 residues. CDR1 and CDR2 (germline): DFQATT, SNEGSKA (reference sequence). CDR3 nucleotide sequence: TGCAGTGCTGGGGGGGGACAGGGCCTTAGCACAGATACGCAGTATTTT. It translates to CSAGGGQGLSTDTQYF.

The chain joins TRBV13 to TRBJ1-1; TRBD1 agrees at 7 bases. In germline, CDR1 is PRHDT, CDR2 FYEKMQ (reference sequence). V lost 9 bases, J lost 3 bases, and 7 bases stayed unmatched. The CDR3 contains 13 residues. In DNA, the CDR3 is TGTGCCAGTAGTAGGGGGCGGGACACTGAAGCTTTCTTT. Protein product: CASSRGRDTEAFF.

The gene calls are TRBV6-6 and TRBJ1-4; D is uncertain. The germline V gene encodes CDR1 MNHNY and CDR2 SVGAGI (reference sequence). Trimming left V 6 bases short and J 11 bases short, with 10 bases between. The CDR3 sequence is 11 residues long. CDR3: CASSNNRKLFF. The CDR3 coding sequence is TGTGCCAGCAGCAACAATCGGAAACTGTTTTTT.